A single sample gave rise to the 12 T cell receptor beta chains below, sequenced in a study of molecular identifiers for immune sequencing clone quantification. MiXCR, applied by TCRdb to the PCR reads, yields one record per CDR3 protein. The top ten hold approximately 0.83% of the sample, which has about 320,000 distinct CDR3 sequences, about 21% seen once. What was sequenced was naive CD8+ T cells from blood, with Jurkat cell RNA spiked in. Subset in this sample: FACS-sorted CD8+CD4-CCR7+CD45RA+ naive T cells. The receptors were sampled from a human donor in good health. Some libraries in this study had Jurkat cell RNA spiked in.

This clonotype appeared a single time. Possible read error: a much larger clone is one base away. In this CDR3 the conserved last residue, phenylalanine or tryptophan, is missing, so a read error is likely. This rearrangement joins TRBV20-1 to TRBJ2-7; TRBD1 is a possible D gene (7 bases). V was cut by 3 bases and J by 2 bases, with 14 bases left in between. Germline V lookup: CDR1 DFQATT, CDR2 SNEGSKA (reference sequence). This CDR3 spans 14 amino acids. CDR3 amino acids: CSARARGVPYEQYL. The CDR3 bases are TGCAGTGCTAGGGCCAGGGGGGTTCCCTACGAGCAGTACCTC.

At least ten counts were recorded for this clonotype. The V call is TRBV27, the J call TRBJ2-3; possibly TRBD2 for D (6 bases). The V end lost 1 base, the J end lost 4 bases, and 9 bases lay between the germline ends. The germline V gene encodes CDR1 MNHEY and CDR2 SMNVEV (reference sequence). The CDR3 is 14 residues long. CDR3 residues: CASSLLRGSDTQYF. CDR3 bases: TGTGCCAGCAGTTTATTGCGGGGATCAGATACGCAGTATTTT.

At least ten counts were recorded for this clonotype. The J gene is TRBJ2-4, the V gene TRBV19; D may be TRBD1 (6 bases). The V gene's germline CDR1 is LNHDA and CDR2 SQIVND (reference sequence). The CDR3 length is 14 residues. Deletions cut 4 bases from V and 7 bases from J, with 14 bases between. The CDR3 DNA reads as TGTGCCAGTAGTACCCTCAGGGGTTCGAACATTCAGTACTTC. This sequence encodes CASSTLRGSNIQYF.

This clonotype was observed many times. V is TRBV29-1 and J is TRBJ2-3; D gene unclear. From germline, CDR1 is SQVTM and CDR2 ANQGSEA. The CDR3 totals 13 residues. The ends were cut back, 2 bases at V and 4 bases at J, with 10 bases in the middle. CDR3 nucleotides: TGCAGCGTTGAAAAGACCGAGCCAGATACGCAGTATTTT. It translates to CSVEKTEPDTQYF.

Worth noting for this clonotype: One base away lies a much larger clone, so this may be a sequencing read error. DNA of the CDR3: TGCGCCGGCACCCCTGTAGCGGGAGTGAGTGAGACCCAGTACTTC. Amino acid sequence: CAGTPVAGVSETQYF. The chain recombines TRBV10-2 with TRBJ2-5; 9 bases are a match to TRBD2. The CDR3 length is 15 residues. The ends lost 11 bases at V and 5 bases at J; junction bases unmatched: 15. Germline lookup yields CDR1 WSHSY and CDR2 SAAADI.

The table lists this clonotype with a count of one. One base away lies a much larger clone, so this may be a sequencing read error. The rearrangement joins TRBV28 to TRBJ2-1; TRBD1 aligns across 8 bases. Germline CDR1 reads MDHEN; CDR2 reads SYDVKM. The CDR3 spans 17 residues. The CDR3 bases are TGTGCCAGCAGTTCCCGGGACAGGTCGGGATTTTACAATGAGCAGTCCTTC. Amino acids: CASSSRDRSGFYNEQSF.

This clonotype was recorded once. This may be a read error, as it is one base from a much larger clone. The CDR3 DNA follows: TGTGCCACCGGCTCCGGGATTGTGACCTACAATGAGCAGTTCTTC. Translation gives CATGSGIVTYNEQFF. The rearrangement joins TRBV15 to TRBJ2-1, with D perhaps TRBD2 (5 bases). CDR1 LNHNV and CDR2 YYDKDF come from the germline V gene (reference sequence). There are 15 residues in the CDR3. V lost 8 bases and J 2 bases, leaving 16 bases between the germline ends.

This clonotype was seen only a few times. J is TRBJ2-7 and V is TRBV5-6, with D possibly TRBD1 on 5 matching bases. V lost 0 bases and J 2 bases, leaving 9 bases between the germline ends. In germline, CDR1 is SGHDT, CDR2 YYEEEE. The CDR3 totals 14 residues. The CDR3 nucleotides read TGTGCCAGCAGCTTGGTTGACAGTACCTACGAGCAGTACTTC. Residues: CASSLVDSTYEQYF.

In this sample, this clonotype turned up many times. This chain uses TRBV7-9 with TRBJ2-7; D is ambiguous. This CDR3 has 16 amino acids. V lost 1 base to trimming and J lost 3 bases, with 16 bases between them. In germline, CDR1 is SEHNR, CDR2 FQNEAQ (reference sequence). CDR3 in amino acids: CASSLVPTKTDYEQYF. In nucleotides, the CDR3 is TGTGCCAGCAGCTTAGTCCCCACAAAAACTGACTACGAGCAGTACTTC.

This clonotype was observed at least ten times. The rearrangement links TRBV13 to TRBJ2-7; TRBD2 matches 11 bases. The germline V gene encodes CDR1 PRHDT and CDR2 FYEKMQ (reference sequence). V lost 4 bases, J lost 7 bases, and 9 bases stayed unmatched. CDR3 length equals 15 residues. The CDR3 bases are TGTGCCAGCAGCTCTTATAGCGGGGGGGCGAGTGAGCAGTACTTC. This sequence encodes CASSSYSGGASEQYF.

V usage is TRBV29-1 and J usage is TRBJ2-7; D is unclear. V lost 5 bases and J 7 bases, leaving 18 bases between the germline ends. The CDR3 covers 13 residues. Germline V gene data show CDR1 as SQVTM and CDR2 as ANQGSEA. DNA of the CDR3: TGCAGCGTTAAAACGATTACTACGAGGGAGCAGTACTTC. Translation gives CSVKTITTREQYF.

This clonotype was counted ten times or more. The chain uses TRBV11-1 and TRBJ2-7, with 9 nucleotides matching TRBD2. This CDR3 is 14 amino acids long. V shed 3 bases, J shed 6 bases, and the junction held 6 bases outside the gene matches. Germline V lookup: CDR1 SGHAT, CDR2 FQDESV (reference sequence). The CDR3 DNA reads as TGTGCCAGCAGCTTTAGCGGGGGCCTTCGCGAGCAGTACTTC. Its protein product is CASSFSGGLREQYF.